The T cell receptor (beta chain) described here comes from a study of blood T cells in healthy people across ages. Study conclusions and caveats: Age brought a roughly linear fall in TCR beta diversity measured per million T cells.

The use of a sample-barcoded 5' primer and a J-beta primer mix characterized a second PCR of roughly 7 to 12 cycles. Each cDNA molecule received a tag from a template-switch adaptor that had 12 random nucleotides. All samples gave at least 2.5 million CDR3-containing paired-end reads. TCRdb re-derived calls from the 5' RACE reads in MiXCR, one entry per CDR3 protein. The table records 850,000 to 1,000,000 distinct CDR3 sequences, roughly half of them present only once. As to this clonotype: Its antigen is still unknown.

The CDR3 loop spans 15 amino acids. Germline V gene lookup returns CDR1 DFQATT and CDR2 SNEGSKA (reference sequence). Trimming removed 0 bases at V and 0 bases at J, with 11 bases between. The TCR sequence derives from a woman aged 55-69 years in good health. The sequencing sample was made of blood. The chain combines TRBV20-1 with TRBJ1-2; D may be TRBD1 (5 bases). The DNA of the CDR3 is TGCAGTGCTAGAGATCAGGGACTAGCTAACTATGGCTACACCTTC. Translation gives CSARDQGLANYGYTF.